These 21 T cell receptor beta chains originate from one sample sequenced in a study of T cells in Graves' hyperthyroidism and ophthalmopathy. Amplification of TCR beta CDR3 regions was performed using RNA transcripts as template. Using the HTBI primer set, a first-round RT-PCR was run on the TCR CDR3. TCRdb called the multiplex PCR reads again in MiXCR, with one record for every CDR3 protein. The table records 350,000 to 450,000 distinct CDR3 sequences, 15% to 20% of them present only once. Specimen: blood. These receptors were collected from a woman under 40 with Graves' hyperthyroidism that later progressed to Graves' ophthalmopathy.

This clonotype was seen ten or more times. V and J are TRBV27 and TRBJ2-5, with 11 bases matching TRBD2. This CDR3 is 16 amino acids long. In germline, CDR1 is MNHEY, CDR2 SMNVEV (reference sequence). Trimming removed 3 bases from V and 2 bases from J; junction bases left unmatched: 5. CDR3 DNA sequence: TGTGCCAGCAGTTTTACCGGGACTAGCGGACAAGAGACCCAGTACTTC. Protein: CASSFTGTSGQETQYF.

In its sample, this clonotype was seen many times. The V gene is TRBV13, the J gene TRBJ2-5; TRBD1 matches at 11 bases. The J segment lost 4 bases and the V segment lost 5 bases, leaving 3 bases of the junction unmatched. Germline V CDR1 and CDR2: PRHDT, FYEKMQ (reference sequence). The CDR3 consists of 14 residues. Written as DNA, the CDR3 is TGTGCCAGCAGCCACGGGACAGGGGGAGAGACCCAGTACTTC. Amino acid sequence: CASSHGTGGETQYF.

V usage is TRBV2 and J usage is TRBJ1-1; D call uncertain. V lost 8 bases and J lost 1, with 14 bases in between. This CDR3 comprises 14 residues. The germline CDR1 and CDR2 sequences are SNHLY and FYNNEI. CDR3 amino acids: CASAQHGENTEAFF. CDR3 DNA: TGTGCCAGCGCTCAACATGGAGAGAACACTGAAGCTTTCTTT. The entire variable domain, with the rest obtained from reference TRBV2 and TRBJ1-1, is as follows: EPEVTQTPSHQVTQMGQEVILRCVPISNHLYFYWYRQILGQKVEFLVSFYNNEISEKSEIFDDQFSVERPDGSNFTLKIRSTKLEDSAMYFCASAQHGENTEAFFGQGTRLTVV.

In its sample, this clonotype was seen many times. The chain has TRBV20-1 and TRBJ2-1; 10 bases agree with TRBD1. Germline assignment: CDR1 DFQATT and CDR2 SNEGSKA (reference sequence). There are 15 residues in the CDR3. Unmatched junction bases numbered 12, after V lost 7 bases and J lost 6 bases. CDR3 sequence: CSVTRTGGASNEQFF. The CDR3 nucleotides read TGCAGTGTGACGAGGACAGGGGGAGCGTCCAATGAGCAGTTCTTC.

This clonotype came up a few times. This chain joins TRBV10-1 and TRBJ2-2; TRBD2 aligns across 11 bases. CDR1 and CDR2 (germline): WNHNN, SYGVQD (reference sequence). The CDR3 totals 15 residues. V trimming: 8 bases; J trimming: 4 bases; junction bases outside the gene matches: 6. Here the CDR3 reads CASASTSGGTGELFF. The CDR3 region has the DNA TGCGCCAGCGCCTCCACTAGCGGGGGCACCGGGGAGCTGTTTTTT.

There are many counts of this clonotype. The chain links TRBV20-1 to TRBJ1-6; a weak D match, TRBD1 (5 bases). Germline V CDR1 and CDR2: DFQATT, SNEGSKA (reference sequence). Between the trimmed V and J ends, which lost 5 bases and 8 bases, there was a span of 13 bases. The CDR3 consists of 13 residues. The chain's CDR3 is CSAGDGAHSPLHF. CDR3 DNA sequence: TGCAGTGCTGGGGACGGGGCCCATTCACCCCTCCACTTT.

This CDR3 reads CAWSVLAHYEQYF. CDR3 DNA sequence: TGTGCCTGGAGTGTACTAGCTCACTACGAGCAGTACTTC. The chain carries TRBV30 and TRBJ2-7; perhaps TRBD2 as D (6 bases). Germline-derived CDR1 and CDR2 are GTSNPN and SVGIG (reference sequence). This CDR3 is 13 amino acids long. Trimming pared 0 bases from V and 3 bases from J, leaving 9 bases between. The variable domain in full, completed from reference TRBV30 and TRBJ2-7, reads SQTIHQWPATLVQPVGSPLSLECTVEGTSNPNLYWYRQAAGRGLQLLFYSVGIGQISSEVPQNLSASRPQDRQFILSSKKLLLSDSGFYLCAWSVLAHYEQYFGPGTRLTVT.

Worth noting for this clonotype: A much bigger clone sits one base away, suggesting this may be a read error. This chain uses TRBV2 with TRBJ1-3; weak D call: TRBD1 (6 bases). Deletions cut 5 bases from V and 0 bases from J, with 11 bases between. The CDR3 contains 15 residues. Per the germline V gene, CDR1 is SNHLY and CDR2 is FYNNEI. CDR3 sequence: CASSPQGISGNTIYF. The DNA of the CDR3 is TGTGCCAGCAGTCCCCAGGGGATCTCTGGAAACACCATATATTTT.

This clonotype came up many times. The chain has TRBV13 and TRBJ1-1; D is ambiguous. The CDR3 is made up of 15 amino acids. V was trimmed by 5 bases and J by 1 base, leaving 14 bases between them. Germline V gene lookup returns CDR1 PRHDT and CDR2 FYEKMQ (reference sequence). The CDR3 sequence: CASSPFGGQNTEAFF. The CDR3 DNA follows: TGTGCCAGCAGCCCCTTCGGCGGGCAGAACACTGAAGCTTTCTTT.

The J gene is TRBJ1-5, the V gene TRBV28, with a tentative D call TRBD1 (6 bases). Per the germline V gene, CDR1 is MDHEN and CDR2 is SYDVKM. This CDR3 is built from 15 residues. Deletions cut 4 bases from V and 0 bases from J, with 10 bases between. The CDR3 protein is CASSSRTDSNQPQHF. In DNA, the CDR3 is TGTGCCAGCAGTTCCAGGACAGATAGCAATCAGCCCCAGCATTTT.

The chain carries TRBV30 and TRBJ2-1; TRBD2 matches at 10 bases. Germline CDR1 is GTSNPN and CDR2 is SVGIG (reference sequence). This CDR3 comprises 21 residues. The V and J ends lost 3 bases and 2 bases, in that order; junction bases with no gene match: 22. As DNA, the CDR3 is TGTGCCTGGAGAGGGGACGTCCCAGGAGGGACACTAGCGGGAACCTACAATGAGCAGTTCTTC. Translating gives CAWRGDVPGGTLAGTYNEQFF.

The V gene is TRBV20-1, the J gene TRBJ2-5; D is undetermined. CDR3 length: 13 residues. V lost 0 bases and J 5 bases, leaving 10 bases between the germline ends. Germline V gene lookup returns CDR1 DFQATT and CDR2 SNEGSKA (reference sequence). The CDR3 DNA sequence: TGCAGTGCTAGAGATGTAGGGCGCGAGACCCAGTACTTC. Residues: CSARDVGRETQYF.

This clonotype was seen ten or more times. The chain employs TRBV9 and TRBJ1-1, with 8 nucleotides matching TRBD1. Germline-derived CDR1 and CDR2 are SGDLS and YYNGEE. Trimming at V came to 0 bases and at J to 8 bases, leaving 6 bases not matched to a gene. The CDR3 loop spans 14 amino acids. CDR3 region: CASSVGRDRKEAFF. The CDR3 DNA reads as TGTGCCAGCAGCGTAGGTCGGGACAGGAAGGAAGCTTTCTTT.

This clonotype has a count of ten or more. The chain carries TRBV2 and TRBJ1-1; D unresolved. CDR3 size: 14 residues. Germline-derived CDR1 and CDR2 are SNHLY and FYNNEI. Deletions cut 5 bases from V and 0 bases from J, with 10 bases between. CDR3 coding DNA: TGTGCCAGCAGTCTTCCCAAGGTGAACACTGAAGCTTTCTTT. Amino acids: CASSLPKVNTEAFF.

This clonotype was counted many times. This chain connects TRBV7-9 to TRBJ2-7; no clear D. Trimming took 5 bases from V and 5 from J, leaving 16 bases between them. The CDR3 consists of 14 residues. The germline CDR1 and CDR2 sequences are SEHNR and FQNEAQ (reference sequence). The CDR3 coding sequence is TGTGCCAGCAGCCCAGTTCTAGGGTACCACGAGCAGTACTTC. Translating gives CASSPVLGYHEQYF.

Regarding this clonotype: A much larger clone lies a single base off, so this may be a read error. The rearrangement links TRBV6-2 or TRBV6-3 to TRBJ1-4, with D maybe TRBD1 (6 bases). Germline CDR1 is MNHEY and CDR2 is SVGEGT. Trimming removed 7 bases at V and 4 bases at J, with 13 bases between. This CDR3 has 14 amino acids. This CDR3 is CASKMNRDNEKLFF. In DNA form, the CDR3 reads TGTGCCAGCAAGATGAACAGGGATAATGAAAAACTGTTTTTT.

This clonotype was seen more than once but under ten times. The chain combines TRBV30 with TRBJ2-1; possibly TRBD1 or TRBD2 for D (5 bases each). The CDR3 sequence is 18 residues long. Germline V gene lookup returns CDR1 GTSNPN and CDR2 SVGIG (reference sequence). Trimming took off 0 bases at V and 2 bases at J, with 20 bases between the two ends. CDR3 nucleotide sequence: TGTGCCTGGAGTGTACGGAGCGGACGGGGCGCAACCTACAATGAGCAGTTCTTC. Encoded protein: CAWSVRSGRGATYNEQFF.

As regards this clonotype: The junction differs from germline at one of its ends, possibly a read error. The chain has TRBV27 and TRBJ2-2; possible D gene TRBD2, 5 bases. CDR1 is MNHEY, CDR2 SMNVEV, per germline (reference sequence). The CDR3 has 13 residues. The CDR3 DNA sequence: TGTGCCAGCAGCCAATCCCTCACCGGGGAGCTGGTTTTT. Protein: CASSQSLTGELVF.

The chain links TRBV5-1 to TRBJ2-1; perhaps TRBD2 as D (5 bases). The CDR3 runs to 14 residues. CDR1 is SGHRS, CDR2 YFSETQ, per germline. V lost 4 bases, J lost 3 bases, and 11 bases lay in between. In nucleotides, the CDR3 is TGCGCCAGCAGCCAGGTCGAGGGCTACAATGAGCAGTTCTTC. It encodes CASSQVEGYNEQFF. Using reference TRBV5-1 and TRBJ2-1 for the parts outside the CDR3, the full variable domain is KAGVTQTPRYLIKTRGQQVTLSCSPISGHRSVSWYQQTPGQGLQFLFEYFSETQRNKGNFPGRFSGRQFSNSRSEMNVSTLELGDSALYLCASSQVEGYNEQFFGPGTRLTVL.

This clonotype was seen a few times. The V gene is TRBV4-2, the J gene TRBJ1-1, with TRBD1 as a possible D gene (5 bases). The germline CDR1 and CDR2 sequences are LGHNA and YNFKEQ. The V end lost 7 bases, the J end lost 4 bases, and 25 bases lay between the germline ends. The CDR3 extends over 17 amino acids. The CDR3 coding sequence is TGTGCCAGCAACCGACGAATAGGGGCAACAGATCCCACTGAAGCTTTCTTT. It specifies CASNRRIGATDPTEAFF.

The chain carries TRBV19 and TRBJ2-2; D is uncertain. The CDR3 contains 17 residues. V shed 4 bases and J shed 0 bases, with 15 bases lying between them. CDR1 and CDR2 from the germline V gene are LNHDA and SQIVND (reference sequence). The CDR3 DNA sequence: TGTGCCAGTAGTAAGTGGCACCCGAACTCGAACACCGGGGAGCTGTTTTTT. It is translated as CASSKWHPNSNTGELFF.